This T cell receptor (beta chain) was recorded in a study of a mutant IDH1 vaccine in newly diagnosed glioma. Study context: Mean patient age was about 44 years; about 60% were male and around 38% female.

This table comes from immunoSEQ multiplex PCR, and its TCRdb copy is limited to in-frame clones, with some not included. This sample has tens of thousands of clones, with around 92% found just once. About this clone itself: As yet, its antigen is unknown.

Germline V lookup: CDR1 SGHVS, CDR2 FNYEAQ. The V and J ends lost 5 bases and 3 bases respectively, with 13 bases between them. The CDR3 spans 14 residues. Time point: week 35, safety follow-up. Doses of 300 ug of mutant IDH1 20-mer peptide were given with topical imiquimod. The V gene is TRBV7-6, the J gene TRBJ2-5, with D uncertain. The sample here was PBMCs, taken from a glioma patient whose treatment included an IDH1 peptide vaccine. This TCR was sampled from a man in his fifties with glioma. The CDR3 DNA reads TGTGCCAGCAGCCTTCTAGGAACAGAAGAGACCCAGTACTTC. It specifies CASSLLGTEETQYF.